The 14 T cell receptor beta chains below all came from one sample that was sequenced in a study of blood T cell repertoires in COVID-19. Sequenced by immunoSEQ multiplex PCR; TCRdb stores in-frame clones only, minus some. The data hold 250,000 to 300,000 clones, with roughly nine tenths observed a single time. The sequencing sample was made of peripheral blood. Receptors originate from a man younger than 35 with active or convalescent COVID-19.

The gene calls are TRBV3-1 (or the pseudogene TRBV3-2) and TRBJ2-5; 12 positions agree with TRBD2. CDR1 is LGHDT and CDR2 is YNNKEL in the germline V gene (reference sequence). The CDR3 loop spans 15 amino acids. V was pared by 2 bases and J by 3 bases, with 1 base of the junction left unmatched. The CDR3 nucleotides are TGTGCCAGCAGCCAACGACTAGCGGGGGAAGAGACCCAGTACTTC. This sequence encodes CASSQRLAGEETQYF.

The J gene is TRBJ2-4, the V gene TRBV9; 7 bases fit TRBD1. The ends lost 4 bases at V and 8 bases at J; junction bases unmatched: 12. This CDR3 contains 15 residues. The germline V gene has CDR1 SGDLS and CDR2 YYNGEE. In DNA form, the CDR3 reads TGTGCCAGCAGCCAAACCCAAGGGGGCTGGGACATTCAGTACTTC. It yields the protein CASSQTQGGWDIQYF.

The CDR3 protein is CASSENQGGVEKLFF. CDR3 DNA sequence: TGTGCCAGCAGTGAAAATCAGGGAGGGGTTGAAAAACTGTTTTTT. The chain has TRBV6-1 and TRBJ1-4; D perhaps matches TRBD1 (5 bases). This CDR3 has 15 amino acids. Germline V gives CDR1 MNHNS, CDR2 SASEGT. The germline V and J ends were trimmed by 2 bases and 7 bases, with 14 bases remaining between them.

The chain employs TRBV18 and TRBJ2-7; D is possibly TRBD1 (6 bases). Trimming shortened V by 3 bases and J by 0 bases, and 9 bases separated the two germline ends. In germline, CDR1 is KGHSH, CDR2 LQKENI. This CDR3 is 14 amino acids long. Here the CDR3 DNA reads TGTGCCAGCTCACCTCAGGGGTACTCCTACGAGCAGTACTTC. It yields the protein CASSPQGYSYEQYF.

The rearrangement joins TRBV5-1 to TRBJ2-1; TRBD1 matches at 7 bases. Looked up from germline, CDR1 is SGHRS and CDR2 is YFSETQ. This CDR3 is built from 12 residues. V lost 2 bases and J lost 8; bases outside the gene matches: 1. The CDR3 loop reads CASSLQGYEQFF. In nucleotides, the CDR3 is TGCGCCAGCAGCTTACAGGGGTATGAGCAGTTCTTC. Using reference TRBV5-1 and TRBJ2-1 for the parts outside the CDR3, the full variable domain is KAGVTQTPRYLIKTRGQQVTLSCSPISGHRSVSWYQQTPGQGLQFLFEYFSETQRNKGNFPGRFSGRQFSNSRSEMNVSTLELGDSALYLCASSLQGYEQFFGPGTRLTVL.

The chain combines TRBV19 with TRBJ1-1; 8 bases map to TRBD1. There are 17 residues in the CDR3. Trimming removed 5 bases from V and 3 bases from J; junction bases left unmatched: 14. Germline CDR1 reads LNHDA; CDR2 reads SQIVND (reference sequence). The CDR3 sequence: CASSPHRTGTVDTEAFF. The CDR3 region has the DNA TGTGCCAGTAGTCCCCACCGGACAGGGACCGTAGACACTGAAGCTTTCTTT.

The CDR3 DNA sequence: TGTGCCAGCTGCCCCGGTGGGGGCCTCTCCAATTCACCCCTCCACTTT. Protein product: CASCPGGGLSNSPLHF. V gene TRBV27 combines with J gene TRBJ1-6; D is perhaps TRBD1 (6 bases). Germline values: CDR1 MNHEY, CDR2 SMNVEV (reference sequence). Trimming took 8 bases from V and 7 from J, leaving 21 bases between them. This CDR3 comprises 16 residues.

CDR3 sequence reads: CASSLGTGDGNTIYF. CDR3 in DNA: TGCGCCAGCAGCCTAGGGACAGGGGATGGAAACACCATATATTTT. This sequence joins TRBV5-1 and TRBJ1-3; 10 bases fit TRBD1. The CDR3 is made up of 15 amino acids. Germline lookup yields CDR1 SGHRS and CDR2 YFSETQ. J gave up 3 bases and V 4 bases, and 4 bases lay outside the gene matches.

The gene calls are TRBV6-4 and TRBJ1-5; no firm D call. V gave up 4 bases and J gave up 7 bases, with 11 bases separating them. This CDR3 is 13 amino acids long. Germline assignment: CDR1 MRHNA and CDR2 SNTAGT. The CDR3 here is CASSGRPGQPQHF. CDR3 nucleotide sequence: TGTGCCAGCAGTGGCAGGCCGGGGCAGCCCCAGCATTTT.

The gene calls are TRBV3-1 (or the pseudogene TRBV3-2) and TRBJ2-3; TRBD2 is a possible D gene (5 bases). Germline CDR1 and CDR2: LGHDT and YNNKEL (reference sequence). There are 16 residues in the CDR3. The germline V and J ends were trimmed by 0 bases and 2 bases, with 12 bases remaining between them. The CDR3 region has the DNA TGTGCCAGCAGCCAAGATCGGGATTTCTACACAGATACGCAGTATTTT. Translated: CASSQDRDFYTDTQYF.

This clone was counted once. V is TRBV6-6 and J is TRBJ1-5; D may be TRBD1 (6 bases). The V end lost 6 bases, the J end lost 3 bases, and 15 bases lay between the germline ends. The CDR3 spans 15 residues. In germline, CDR1 is MNHNY, CDR2 SVGAGI (reference sequence). In DNA, the CDR3 is TGTGCCAGCAGATATACGGACAGAAACAATCAGCCCCAGCATTTT. Translating gives CASRYTDRNNQPQHF.

The chain joins TRBV5-1 to TRBJ1-1, with D unclear. The germline V gene encodes CDR1 SGHRS and CDR2 YFSETQ. This CDR3 spans 13 amino acids. V lost 3 bases and J lost 3, with 9 bases in between. The CDR3 sequence: CASSSFQDTEAFF. The CDR3 DNA is TGCGCCAGCAGCTCGTTCCAGGACACTGAAGCTTTCTTT.

This sequence joins TRBV3-1 (or the pseudogene TRBV3-2) and TRBJ2-7, with D perhaps TRBD2 (6 bases). V lost 3 bases and J lost 10, with 16 bases in between. The CDR3 consists of 13 residues. The germline CDR1 and CDR2 sequences are LGHDT and YNNKEL (reference sequence). This CDR3 reads CASSQSSTSLQYF. The CDR3 nucleotides read TGTGCCAGCAGCCAGTCCTCGACTAGTCTTCAGTACTTC.

The rearrangement joins TRBV28 to TRBJ1-3; 7 nucleotides match TRBD1. CDR3 length: 13 amino acids. Germline values: CDR1 MDHEN, CDR2 SYDVKM. The V gene end was trimmed by 11 bases and the J gene end by 4 bases; junction bases not matched to a gene: 8. The CDR3 spells CASRGTAGNTIYF. The CDR3 nucleotides read TGTGCCTCCAGGGGGACTGCAGGAAACACCATATATTTT.